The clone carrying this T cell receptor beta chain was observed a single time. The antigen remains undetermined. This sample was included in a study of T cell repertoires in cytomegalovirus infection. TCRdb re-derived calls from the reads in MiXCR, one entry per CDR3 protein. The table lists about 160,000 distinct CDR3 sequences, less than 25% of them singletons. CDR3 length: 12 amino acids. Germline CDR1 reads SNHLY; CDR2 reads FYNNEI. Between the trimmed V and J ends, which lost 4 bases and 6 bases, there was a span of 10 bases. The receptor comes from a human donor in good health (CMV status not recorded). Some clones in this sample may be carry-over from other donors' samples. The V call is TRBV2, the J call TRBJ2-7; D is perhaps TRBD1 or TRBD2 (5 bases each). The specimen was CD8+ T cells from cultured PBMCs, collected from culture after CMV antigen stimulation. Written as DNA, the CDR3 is TGTGCCAGCAGTGGAGGGGCGGCCGAGCAGTACTTC. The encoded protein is CASSGGAAEQYF.